This T cell receptor beta chain came from a study of blood T cell repertoires in COVID-19 (TCRdb year 2020). Study-level background: Collaborator samples came from the United States, Italy and Spain and covered acute and convalescent phases of COVID-19. The material from the prospective study consisted of cDNA or gDNA derived from T cells, B-cell-depleted T cells, or PBMCs. Subjects who had been exposed to COVID-19, were actively infected with it, or had recovered from it provided the deeply sampled blood TCRbeta repertoires that made up the dataset. The repertoires were made available in a free public database intended to serve as a resource for research on the immune response to SARS-CoV-2. Samples came from the ongoing ImmuneRACE study (first 160 participants) plus 1,254 subjects from 6 global collaborators. Nearly every sample came with metadata listing a de-identified subject ID, COVID-19 status, age in years and sex. HLA class I and class II types, where available, came from metadata supplied by the sample provider rather than from assay-based typing.

The germline V gene gives CDR1 as SGHTA and CDR2 as FQGNSA. Unmatched junction bases come to 6, with V trimmed by 4 bases and J by 4 bases. Inclusive of the bounding cysteine and phenylalanine, the CDR3 is 16 residues long. Of the read, only the CDR3 DNA is kept; its 48 bases are in frame from base 1. Whole blood was collected in K2EDTA tubes by collaborating institutions according to the institutions' own protocols. Collaborator samples were shipped for TCRbeta analysis as frozen whole blood, isolated PBMCs, or DNA extracted from either sample type. To note about this clone: The target of this receptor is not known. Nothing much larger sits one base from this clone, and base qualities are not available.

The immunoSEQ Assay, a bias-controlled multiplex PCR, was used to amplify TCRbeta CDR3 regions from genomic DNA. As for the authors' bioinformatics: The number of nucleated cells in each sample was estimated by amplification of reference gene primers within the assay. To quantify the absolute abundance of each unique TCRbeta CDR3 rearrangement, sequence reads were collapsed and filtered. For each sample, productive Simpson clonality was calculated by taking the square root of Simpson's diversity index across productive rearrangements. Not all clones reach the TCRdb copy of this immuneACCESS table, which keeps in-frame sequences only. Checked studies attribute under half of the gap to unresolved V genes and leave the rest unexplained. That table supplies the V and J calls and clone size; D and trimming were determined from the DNA. In this sample the table shows 7,500 to 10,000 clones, around 88% of which occur a single time. The ten largest account for 5.5% to 8.5% of the sample.

General study outcomes and caveats: The quantity of clinical and demographic metadata differed by source and by participant and was supplied without curation.

The sequence joins TRBV7-2 to TRBJ2-1; TRBD2 aligns with 11 central bases. The material sequenced was peripheral blood. The sequence was collected from a woman aged 45-65 years with active or convalescent COVID-19. This receptor has the CDR3 CASSSLAGAPYNEQFF. The DNA sequence reads TGTGCCAGCAGCTCACTAGCGGGGGCCCCTTACAATGAGCAGTTCTTC.